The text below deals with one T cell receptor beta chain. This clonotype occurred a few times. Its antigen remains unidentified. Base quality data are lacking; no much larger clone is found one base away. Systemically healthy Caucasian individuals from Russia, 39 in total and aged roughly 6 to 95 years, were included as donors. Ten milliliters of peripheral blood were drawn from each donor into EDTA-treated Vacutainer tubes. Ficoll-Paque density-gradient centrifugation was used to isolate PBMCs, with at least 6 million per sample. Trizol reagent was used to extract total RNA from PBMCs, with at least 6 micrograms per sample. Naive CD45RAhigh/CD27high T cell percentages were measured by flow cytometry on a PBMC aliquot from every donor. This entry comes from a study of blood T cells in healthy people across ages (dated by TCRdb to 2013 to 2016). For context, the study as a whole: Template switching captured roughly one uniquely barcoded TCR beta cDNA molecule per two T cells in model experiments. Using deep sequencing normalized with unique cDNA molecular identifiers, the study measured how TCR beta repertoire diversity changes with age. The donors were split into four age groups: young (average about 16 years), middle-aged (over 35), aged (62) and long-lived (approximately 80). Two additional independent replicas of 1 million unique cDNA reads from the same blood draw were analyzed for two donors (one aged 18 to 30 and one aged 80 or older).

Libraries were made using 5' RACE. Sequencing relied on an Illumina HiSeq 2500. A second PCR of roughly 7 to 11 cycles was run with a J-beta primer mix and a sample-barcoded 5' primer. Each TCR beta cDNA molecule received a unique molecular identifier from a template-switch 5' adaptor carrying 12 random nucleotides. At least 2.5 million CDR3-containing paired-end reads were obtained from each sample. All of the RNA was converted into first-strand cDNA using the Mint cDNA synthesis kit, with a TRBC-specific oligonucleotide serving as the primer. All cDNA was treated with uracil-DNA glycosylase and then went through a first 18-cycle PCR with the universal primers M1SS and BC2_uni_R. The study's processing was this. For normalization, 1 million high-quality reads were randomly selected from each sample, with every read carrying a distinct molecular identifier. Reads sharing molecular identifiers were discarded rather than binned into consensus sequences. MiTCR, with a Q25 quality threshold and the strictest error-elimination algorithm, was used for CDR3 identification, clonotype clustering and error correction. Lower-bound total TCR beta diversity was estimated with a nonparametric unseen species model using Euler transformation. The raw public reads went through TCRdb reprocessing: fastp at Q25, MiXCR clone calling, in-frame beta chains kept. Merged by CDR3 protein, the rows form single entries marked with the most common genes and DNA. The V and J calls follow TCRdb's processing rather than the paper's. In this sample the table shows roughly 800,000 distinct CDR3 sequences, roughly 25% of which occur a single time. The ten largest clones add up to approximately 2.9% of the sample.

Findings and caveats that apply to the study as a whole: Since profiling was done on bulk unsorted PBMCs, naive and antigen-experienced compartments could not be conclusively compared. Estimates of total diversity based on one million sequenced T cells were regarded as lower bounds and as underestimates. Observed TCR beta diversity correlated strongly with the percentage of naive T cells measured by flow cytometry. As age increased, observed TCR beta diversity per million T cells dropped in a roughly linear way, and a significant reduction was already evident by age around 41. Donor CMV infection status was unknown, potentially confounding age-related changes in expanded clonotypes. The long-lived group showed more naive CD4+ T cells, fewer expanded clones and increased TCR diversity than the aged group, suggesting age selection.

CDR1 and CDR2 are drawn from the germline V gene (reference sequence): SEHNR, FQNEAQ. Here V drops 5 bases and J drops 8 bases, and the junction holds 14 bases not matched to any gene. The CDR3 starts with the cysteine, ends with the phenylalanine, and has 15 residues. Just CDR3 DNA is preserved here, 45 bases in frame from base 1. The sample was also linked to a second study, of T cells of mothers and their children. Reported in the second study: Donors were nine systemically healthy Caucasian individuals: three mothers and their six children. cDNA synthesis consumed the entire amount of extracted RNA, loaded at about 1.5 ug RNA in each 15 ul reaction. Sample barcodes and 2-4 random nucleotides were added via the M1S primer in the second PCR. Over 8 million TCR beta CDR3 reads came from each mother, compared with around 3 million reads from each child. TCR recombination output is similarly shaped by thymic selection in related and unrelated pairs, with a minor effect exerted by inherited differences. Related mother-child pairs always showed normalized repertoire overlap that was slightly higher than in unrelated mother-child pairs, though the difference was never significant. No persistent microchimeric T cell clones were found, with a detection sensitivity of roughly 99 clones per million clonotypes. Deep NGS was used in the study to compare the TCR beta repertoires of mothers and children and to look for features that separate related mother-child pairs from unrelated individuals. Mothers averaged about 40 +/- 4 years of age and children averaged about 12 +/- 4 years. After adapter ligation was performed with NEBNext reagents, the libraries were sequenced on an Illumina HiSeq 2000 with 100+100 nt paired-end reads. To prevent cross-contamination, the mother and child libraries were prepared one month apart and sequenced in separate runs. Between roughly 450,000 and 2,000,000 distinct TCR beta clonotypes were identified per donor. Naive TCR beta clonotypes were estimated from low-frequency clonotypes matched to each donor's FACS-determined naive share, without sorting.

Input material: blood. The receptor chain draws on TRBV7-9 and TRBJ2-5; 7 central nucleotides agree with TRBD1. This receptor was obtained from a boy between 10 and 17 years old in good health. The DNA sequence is TGTGCCAGCAGCCCCGGGGTGGCAGGGGGTGCTACCCAGTACTTC. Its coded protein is CASSPGVAGGATQYF.